This T cell receptor (beta chain) comes out of a study of cytomegalovirus exposure and HLA in healthy donors. Study-wide results and caveats: Later analysis revealed greater clonal expansion in HLA-associated TCR beta chains than in equally common others. The only immune exposure information that was available was CMV serostatus.

Primers included in the PCR were 60 Vbeta and 13 Jbeta primers. The table came from immunoSEQ multiplex PCR; TCRdb's copy has only in-frame clones and leaves some out. The sample gives fewer than 150,000 clones, 15% of which show up once; 1.9% is in the top ten. This clone was counted a few times. Its antigen is not identified. Germline values: CDR1 SGHVS, CDR2 FNYEAQ. With 5 bases clipped from V and 0 bases from J, the junction kept 6 bases outside the gene matches. The CDR3 extends over 15 amino acids. The V and J genes are TRBV7-6 and TRBJ2-7; 8 bases are shared with TRBD2. This clonotype was obtained from a woman aged 18-29 years in good health and CMV-seronegative. The sequenced sample was PBMCs. CDR3 sequence (DNA): TGTGCCAGCAGCCCGATAGCGGGGAGCTCCTACGAGCAGTACTTC. This sequence encodes CASSPIAGSSYEQYF.